This TCR beta chain was identified in a study of cytomegalovirus exposure and HLA in healthy donors. PCR was performed using 60 Vbeta and 13 Jbeta primers. Profiled with immunoSEQ multiplex PCR; TCRdb holds only in-frame clones, not every one. The table records around 120,000 clones, over 70% of them present only once. Overall study findings and caveats: Follow-up analysis later connected one missense variant in DCLRE1C with trimming of TCR beta V- and J-genes. Roughly uniform sequencing depth across donors was assumed, possibly incorrectly. Common viral pathogens (according to a later analysis) appeared linked to several of the most significant clusters.

With regard to this clone: The target antigen is unknown.

Despite likely unrecorded immune exposures, the donors were nominally healthy at the time of sampling. The length of the CDR3 is 12 residues. Germline loops: CDR1 SQVTM, CDR2 ANQGSEA. The sample consisted of PBMCs. The receptor comes from a female donor in good health and CMV-seropositive. V is TRBV29-1 and J is TRBJ2-5; D call uncertain. CDR3 loop: CSLTAATETQYF. CDR3 DNA: TGCAGTCTGACGGCGGCTACAGAGACCCAGTACTTC.